This T cell receptor (beta chain) was retrieved from a study of blood T cells in healthy people across ages. In its sample, this clonotype was seen a few times. Together with a sample-barcoded 5' primer, a J-beta primer mix was included in a second PCR lasting roughly 7 to 11 cycles. Every cDNA molecule bore a tag from a template-switch adaptor containing 12 random nucleotides. MiXCR, applied by TCRdb to the 5' RACE reads, yields one record per CDR3 protein. This table holds 750,000 or so distinct CDR3 sequences, roughly 25% found once. Germline CDR1 SGHRS, CDR2 YFSETQ. The CDR3 is 13 amino acids. The V and J ends lost 5 bases and 3 bases respectively, with 9 bases between them. Healthy Russian Caucasian donors spanned ages 6 to 90 years. This sample was also put to use in a study of T cells of mothers and their children.

The sample comprised blood. The V gene is TRBV5-1, the J gene TRBJ2-1; D remains ambiguous. This TCR came from a boy between 5 and 17 years old in good health. CDR3 DNA: TGCGCCAGCAGGTTATTAGACTACAATGAGCAGTTCTTC. Translation: CASRLLDYNEQFF.